The 26 T cell receptor beta chains given below trace back to one sample, sequenced in a study of blood T cell repertoires in COVID-19. Sequenced by immunoSEQ multiplex PCR; TCRdb stores in-frame clones only, minus some. Altogether a few hundred thousand clones are present, roughly 85% being singletons, with the ten largest covering roughly 4.6%. Sequences were obtained from peripheral blood. These receptors were collected from a man in his 60s who had recovered from COVID-19.

V is TRBV28 and J is TRBJ1-2; 7 nucleotides agree with TRBD1. Germline-derived CDR1 and CDR2 are MDHEN and SYDVKM. The CDR3 totals 11 residues. Trimming removed 3 bases from V and 12 bases from J; junction bases left unmatched: 4. The CDR3 sequence: CASSFRGTDTF. The CDR3 nucleotides are TGTGCCAGCAGTTTCCGAGGGACAGACACCTTC.

The chain joins TRBV5-1 to TRBJ2-2, with TRBD1 as a possible D gene (5 bases). Trimming cost V 4 bases and J 3 bases, with 10 bases left between them. Germline-derived CDR1 and CDR2 are SGHRS and YFSETQ. This CDR3 comprises 14 residues. CDR3 region: CASSNTGDTGELFF. In DNA, the CDR3 is TGCGCCAGCAGCAACACAGGAGACACCGGGGAGCTGTTTTTT.

The table lists this clone with a count of one. The chain employs TRBV6-6 and TRBJ2-5, with TRBD1 identical over 9 bases. The ends lost 5 bases at V and 5 bases at J; junction bases unmatched: 15. The germline V gene has CDR1 MNHNY and CDR2 SVGAGI (reference sequence). The CDR3 is made up of 17 amino acids. As DNA, the CDR3 is TGTGCCAGCAGTCCCTCAGTGGACAGGGGTCCGCGGGAGACCCAGTACTTC. Translation: CASSPSVDRGPRETQYF.

The sample holds one count of this clone. The rearrangement links TRBV7-3 to TRBJ1-1; a possible D gene is TRBD1 (5 bases). The ends were cut back, 8 bases at V and 8 bases at J, with 15 bases in the middle. Germline CDR1 reads SGHTA; CDR2 reads FQGTGA. The CDR3 has 12 residues. The chain's CDR3 is CASADGAGEAFF. For the CDR3, the DNA is TGTGCCAGCGCCGATGGGGCAGGGGAAGCTTTCTTT.

V and J are TRBV19 and TRBJ2-6; TRBD1 agrees at 9 bases. The germline V gene has CDR1 LNHDA and CDR2 SQIVND (reference sequence). The CDR3 is made up of 18 amino acids. V lost 7 bases and J lost 2; bases outside the gene matches: 12. In DNA, the CDR3 is TGTGCCAGTATTTCACCCGACAGGGGGGTGGCTGGGGCCAACGTCCTGACTTTC. As protein: CASISPDRGVAGANVLTF.

The chain uses TRBV6-5 and TRBJ2-7, with D unclear. The V end was cut by 0 bases, the J end by 2 bases, with 14 bases between. The CDR3 is 16 residues long. CDR1 is MNHEY, CDR2 SVGAGI, per germline. CDR3 sequence (DNA): TGTGCCAGCAGTTACTCTCTGGTCCGACTGACCTACGAGCAGTACTTC. Its translation: CASSYSLVRLTYEQYF.

This clone was counted a few times. The chain is built from TRBV6-5 and TRBJ1-1, with D hard to call. V lost 5 bases, J lost 1 base, and 11 bases lay in between. CDR3 length: 14 residues. Germline CDR1 is MNHEY and CDR2 is SVGAGI. The chain's CDR3 is CASSMTGSNTEAFF. CDR3 sequence (DNA): TGTGCCAGCAGTATGACTGGATCGAACACTGAAGCTTTCTTT.

The V and J genes are TRBV19 and TRBJ1-5; 9 bases are shared with TRBD1. Per germline, CDR1 LNHDA and CDR2 SQIVND (reference sequence). The CDR3 sequence is 15 residues long. The junction had 9 bases not matched to a gene; V was cut back by 6 bases and J by 6 bases. In DNA form, the CDR3 reads TGTGCCAGTAGGGCCACACAGGGGGCGTTTCAGCCCCAGCATTTT. This translates into CASRATQGAFQPQHF. The full variable domain, its missing parts supplied by reference TRBV19 and TRBJ1-5, is DGGITQSPKYLFRKEGQNVTLSCEQNLNHDAMYWYRQDPGQGLRLIYYSQIVNDFQKGDIAEGYSVSREKKESFPLTVTSAQKNPTAFYLCASRATQGAFQPQHFGDGTRLSIL.

This clone was seen a single time. The chain couples TRBV2 to TRBJ1-4; D might be TRBD1 (6 bases). The CDR3 covers 16 residues. CDR1 and CDR2 from the germline V gene are SNHLY and FYNNEI. V was trimmed by 1 base and J by 3 bases, leaving 12 bases between them. The CDR3, as DNA: TGTGCCAGCAGTGAAGGTCGGACAGTGTCTAATGAAAAACTGTTTTTT. Its protein product is CASSEGRTVSNEKLFF. Looking up the rest from reference TRBV2 and TRBJ1-4 gives the full variable domain: EPEVTQTPSHQVTQMGQEVILRCVPISNHLYFYWYRQILGQKVEFLVSFYNNEISEKSEIFDDQFSVERPDGSNFTLKIRSTKLEDSAMYFCASSEGRTVSNEKLFFGSGTQLSVL.

The rearrangement uses TRBV2 and TRBJ2-2; the match to TRBD1 covers 8 bases. The CDR3 is made up of 17 amino acids. The junction had 11 bases not matched to a gene; V was cut back by 4 bases and J by 4 bases. CDR1 and CDR2 from the germline V gene are SNHLY and FYNNEI. Here the CDR3 DNA reads TGTGCCAGCAGTGGCCAACTTCCGGGACAGGCCACCGGGGAGCTGTTTTTT. This gives the protein CASSGQLPGQATGELFF.

For the CDR3, the DNA is TGCGCCAGCAGCTTAGGAGGAACCGCTGCCTACGAGCAGTACTTC. Encoded protein: CASSLGGTAAYEQYF. The chain carries TRBV5-1 and TRBJ2-7; the D gene is possibly TRBD2 (5 bases). CDR1 and CDR2 (germline): SGHRS, YFSETQ. The CDR3 runs 15 residues. V was trimmed by 2 bases and J by 2 bases, leaving 14 bases between them.

The chain uses TRBV7-9 and TRBJ2-1; a weak D match, TRBD1 (6 bases). Between the trimmed V and J ends, which lost 5 bases and 7 bases, there was a span of 21 bases. In germline, CDR1 is SEHNR, CDR2 FQNEAQ (reference sequence). The CDR3 loop spans 16 amino acids. The CDR3: CASSPGRGLTGNEQFF. CDR3 in DNA: TGTGCCAGCAGCCCCGGCAGGGGCCTCACTGGGAATGAGCAGTTCTTC.

This chain links TRBV12-5 with TRBJ2-7, with TRBD2 matching 8 bases. J was trimmed by 7 bases and V by 7 bases; bases with no gene match: 15. This CDR3 is 15 amino acids long. Germline CDR1 and CDR2: LGHNT and FRNRAP. CDR3 region: CASVRITGGTGEQYF. The CDR3 DNA is TGTGCTAGTGTGAGGATAACGGGAGGGACGGGAGAGCAGTACTTC.

This chain connects TRBV9 to TRBJ1-4; D not resolved. CDR1 and CDR2 from the germline V gene are SGDLS and YYNGEE. V lost 2 bases and J lost 3, with 14 bases in between. The CDR3 covers 16 residues. The CDR3 spells CASSVNARSPNEKLFF. CDR3 in DNA: TGTGCCAGCAGCGTCAATGCGCGATCTCCTAATGAAAAACTGTTTTTT. The whole variable domain, remainder taken from reference TRBV9 and TRBJ1-4, is DSGVTQTPKHLITATGQRVTLRCSPRSGDLSVYWYQQSLDQGLQFLIQYYNGEERAKGNILERFSAQQFPDLHSELNLSSLELGDSALYFCASSVNARSPNEKLFFGSGTQLSVL.

The chain has TRBV3-1 (or the pseudogene TRBV3-2) and TRBJ2-3, with a tentative D call TRBD1 (6 bases). The CDR3 covers 13 residues. The V end lost 5 bases, the J end lost 6 bases, and 12 bases lay between the germline ends. Germline CDR1 LGHDT, CDR2 YNNKEL (reference sequence). The CDR3 reads CASSVGGLDTQYF. CDR3 nucleotides: TGTGCCAGCAGCGTTGGGGGCTTGGATACGCAGTATTTT.

This sequence joins TRBV12-3 or TRBV12-4 and TRBJ1-1; TRBD1 agrees at 7 bases. Germline trimming cut 5 bases from V and 8 bases from J; bases unmatched to any gene: 8. The CDR3 is 13 residues long. The CDR3 nucleotides are TGTGCCAGCAGTCAGGGGGGATTCTGGGAAGCTTTCTTT. This sequence encodes CASSQGGFWEAFF.

This clone turned up a few times. V and J are TRBV11-3 and TRBJ2-7; 8 bases line up with TRBD1. CDR1 is SGHNT, CDR2 YENEEA, per germline. The trim removed 5 bases at V and 3 bases at J, leaving 9 bases unmatched. The CDR3 loop spans 15 amino acids. The CDR3 DNA is TGTGCCAGCAGCCCCCGGACAGGGTGGAACTACGAGCAGTACTTC. Encoded protein: CASSPRTGWNYEQYF.

This clone showed up just once. The chain uses TRBV4-1 and TRBJ2-3; a possible D gene is TRBD1 (6 bases). V dropped 4 bases and J dropped 5 bases, with 13 bases sitting between them. CDR3 length equals 14 residues. Germline CDR1 MGHRA, CDR2 YSYEKL. DNA for the CDR3: TGCGCCAGCAGCCCTAGACAGGTTGGAGATACGCAGTATTTT. As protein: CASSPRQVGDTQYF.

The CDR3 here is CASSQVGDLYGYTF. In DNA form, the CDR3 reads TGCGCCAGCAGCCAAGTAGGGGATCTCTATGGCTACACCTTC. V and J are TRBV4-1 and TRBJ1-2; weak D call: TRBD1 (5 bases). CDR3 size: 14 residues. Between the trimmed V and J ends, which lost 1 base and 4 bases, there was a span of 10 bases. Germline assignment: CDR1 MGHRA and CDR2 YSYEKL.

The rearrangement uses TRBV9 and TRBJ2-2; D gene unclear. V gave up 0 bases and J gave up 4 bases, with 10 bases separating them. The CDR3 runs 15 residues. Germline V gene lookup returns CDR1 SGDLS and CDR2 YYNGEE. CDR3 sequence reads: CASSVGAAATGELFF. CDR3 DNA: TGTGCCAGCAGCGTAGGGGCAGCCGCCACCGGGGAGCTGTTTTTT.

This chain's CDR3 is CASSFEERRTDTQYF. In DNA form, the CDR3 reads TGCGCCAGCAGCTTCGAGGAAAGGCGCACAGATACGCAGTATTTT. The chain combines TRBV5-1 with TRBJ2-3, with unresolved D. Looked up from germline, CDR1 is SGHRS and CDR2 is YFSETQ. Deletions cut 2 bases from V and 1 base from J, with 11 bases between. The CDR3 spans 15 residues.

This chain links TRBV7-9 with TRBJ2-6; no clear D gene. V lost 8 bases to trimming and J lost 0 bases, with 5 bases between them. The germline gives CDR1 SEHNR, CDR2 FQNEAQ (reference sequence). This CDR3 has 13 amino acids. The CDR3 loop reads CASRRSGANVLTF. CDR3 nucleotides: TGTGCCAGCCGTCGCTCTGGGGCCAACGTCCTGACTTTC.

This clone was counted only a few times. The genes are TRBV19 and TRBJ2-7; 9 bases align to TRBD2. The trim removed 3 bases at V and 4 bases at J, leaving 7 bases unmatched. Germline assignment: CDR1 LNHDA and CDR2 SQIVND (reference sequence). This CDR3 is built from 15 residues. CDR3 DNA sequence: TGTGCCAGTAGTATTTCGGCGGGAGGGCAGTACGAGCAGTACTTC. This gives the protein CASSISAGGQYEQYF.

This clone was detected a few times. This chain connects TRBV3-1 (or the pseudogene TRBV3-2) to TRBJ1-2, with 8 nucleotides matching TRBD1. CDR1 and CDR2 from the germline V gene are LGHDT and YNNKEL (reference sequence). This CDR3 has 16 amino acids. J was trimmed by 3 bases and V by 2 bases; bases with no gene match: 8. CDR3 residues: CASSQRRQGLDYGYTF. DNA of the CDR3: TGTGCCAGCAGCCAACGCCGACAGGGGTTAGACTATGGCTACACCTTC.

This clone was picked up one time. J is TRBJ1-5 and V is TRBV28; TRBD1 aligns across 7 bases. CDR3 size: 16 residues. Germline-derived CDR1 and CDR2 are MDHEN and SYDVKM. V lost 2 bases and J lost 2; bases outside the gene matches: 6. Here the CDR3 reads CASSLRRGPGNQPQHF. CDR3 in DNA: TGTGCCAGCAGTTTAAGGAGGGGGCCAGGCAATCAGCCCCAGCATTTT.

The chain has TRBV5-4 and TRBJ2-7, with 8 bases aligning to TRBD2. This CDR3 has 12 residues. Germline V gene sequence: CDR1 SGHNT, CDR2 YYREEE (reference sequence). The ends lost 4 bases at V and 6 bases at J; junction bases unmatched: 3. DNA for the CDR3: TGTGCCAGCAGCCGCGGGGGGCCCGAGCAGTACTTC. Encoded protein: CASSRGGPEQYF.